The 32 T cell receptor beta chains in this list originate from one sample, sequenced in a study of blood T cell repertoires in COVID-19 (dated by TCRdb to 2020 to 2021). The library was produced with the immunoSEQ multiplex PCR assay. Not all clones reach the TCRdb copy of this immuneACCESS table, which keeps in-frame sequences only. Checked studies attribute under half of the gap to unresolved V genes and leave the rest unexplained. The sample includes over 14,000 clones, with 60% to 85% observed a single time. The ten largest clonotypes hold roughly 15% of the sample. The sample consisted of peripheral blood. The source is a man aged 55-75 years with acute or convalescent COVID-19.

The V call is TRBV6-2 or TRBV6-3, the J call TRBJ1-1, with 8 bases identical to TRBD1. The CDR3 extends over 16 amino acids. Trimming took 0 bases from V and 0 from J; bases not matched to a gene: 3. Germline values: CDR1 MNHEY, CDR2 SVGEGT. This chain's CDR3 is CASSYSAGGLNTEAFF. DNA of the CDR3: TGTGCCAGCAGTTACTCAGCAGGGGGCTTGAACACTGAAGCTTTCTTT.

The J gene is TRBJ2-5, the V gene TRBV4-3; 10 bases agree with TRBD1. Unmatched junction bases numbered 8, after V lost 0 bases and J lost 7 bases. Germline V gene lookup returns CDR1 LGHNA and CDR2 YSLEER. This CDR3 is built from 16 residues. The CDR3 nucleotides read TGCGCCAGCAGCCAAGATCGAGGGACAGGGGAGGTGACCCAGTACTTC. Protein: CASSQDRGTGEVTQYF.

The chain carries TRBV10-3 and TRBJ1-6; 9 nucleotides align to TRBD1. The V gene's germline CDR1 is ENHRY and CDR2 SYGVKD. The CDR3 runs to 15 residues. V lost 11 bases to trimming and J lost 7 bases; unmatched junction nucleotides: 12. DNA of the CDR3: TGTGCCGCCACACAGGGGGCCTATGAGAATTCACCCCTCCACTTT. Translation: CAATQGAYENSPLHF.

This clone was seen a few times. The chain combines TRBV5-1 with TRBJ1-1; 12 nucleotides line up with TRBD1. With 4 bases clipped from V and 4 bases from J, the junction kept 8 bases outside the gene matches. CDR1 is SGHRS, CDR2 YFSETQ, per germline. The CDR3 has 16 amino acids. The CDR3 loop is CASSLGTGGFGTEAFF. CDR3 sequence (DNA): TGCGCCAGCAGCCTAGGGACAGGGGGCTTCGGCACTGAAGCTTTCTTT.

J is TRBJ2-3 and V is TRBV5-1, with 7 bases lining up with TRBD2. The V gene end was trimmed by 4 bases and the J gene end by 2 bases; junction bases not matched to a gene: 10. The V gene's germline CDR1 is SGHRS and CDR2 YFSETQ. This CDR3 contains 16 residues. CDR3 DNA sequence: TGCGCCAGCAGCGCGGAACCTGGGGGGGTCACAGATACGCAGTATTTT. This gives the protein CASSAEPGGVTDTQYF. Full variable domain (outside the CDR3, taken from reference TRBV5-1 and TRBJ2-3): KAGVTQTPRYLIKTRGQQVTLSCSPISGHRSVSWYQQTPGQGLQFLFEYFSETQRNKGNFPGRFSGRQFSNSRSEMNVSTLELGDSALYLCASSAEPGGVTDTQYFGPGTRLTVL.

The chain employs TRBV18 and TRBJ1-2; no firm D call. The V end was cut by 2 bases, the J end by 7 bases, with 14 bases between. CDR3 length: 14 amino acids. Per germline, CDR1 KGHSH and CDR2 LQKENI. The DNA for the CDR3 is TGTGCCAGCTCACCAGGACTGGATGACACTGGCTACACCTTC. Translated: CASSPGLDDTGYTF.

The chain recombines TRBV3-1 (or the pseudogene TRBV3-2) with TRBJ1-1; D remains ambiguous. Trimming pared 4 bases from V and 1 base from J, leaving 7 bases between. In germline, CDR1 is LGHDT, CDR2 YNNKEL (reference sequence). This CDR3 contains 13 residues. The CDR3 nucleotides are TGTGCCAGCAGCCCAGATAAGAACACTGAAGCTTTCTTT. Protein sequence: CASSPDKNTEAFF.

This sequence joins TRBV30 and TRBJ1-5; TRBD1 agrees at 7 bases. The J segment lost 4 bases and the V segment lost 0 bases, leaving 3 bases of the junction unmatched. The CDR3 has 14 residues. The V gene's germline CDR1 is GTSNPN and CDR2 SVGIG (reference sequence). CDR3 amino acids: CAWSVGTVNQPQHF. The CDR3 nucleotides are TGTGCCTGGAGTGTGGGGACAGTAAATCAGCCCCAGCATTTT. The whole variable domain, filled in from reference TRBV30 and TRBJ1-5, reads SQTIHQWPATLVQPVGSPLSLECTVEGTSNPNLYWYRQAAGRGLQLLFYSVGIGQISSEVPQNLSASRPQDRQFILSSKKLLLSDSGFYLCAWSVGTVNQPQHFGDGTRLSIL.

This chain links TRBV5-1 with TRBJ1-6, with 8 nucleotides matching TRBD1. The CDR3 spans 14 residues. Trimming at V came to 4 bases and at J to 5 bases, leaving 2 bases not matched to a gene. Germline CDR1 is SGHRS and CDR2 is YFSETQ. CDR3: CASSEGQDNSPLHF. For the CDR3, the DNA is TGCGCCAGCAGCGAGGGACAGGATAATTCACCCCTCCACTTT. The whole variable domain, filled in from reference TRBV5-1 and TRBJ1-6, reads KAGVTQTPRYLIKTRGQQVTLSCSPISGHRSVSWYQQTPGQGLQFLFEYFSETQRNKGNFPGRFSGRQFSNSRSEMNVSTLELGDSALYLCASSEGQDNSPLHFGNGTRLTVT.

The chain combines TRBV9 with TRBJ1-6; weak D call: TRBD1 (6 bases). The CDR3 consists of 15 residues. Between the trimmed V and J ends, which lost 3 bases and 7 bases, there was a span of 14 bases. Per the germline V gene, CDR1 is SGDLS and CDR2 is YYNGEE. The CDR3 is CASSETGSRNSPLHF. As DNA, the CDR3 is TGTGCCAGCAGCGAGACAGGCTCTCGGAATTCACCCCTCCACTTT.

This chain links TRBV5-6 with TRBJ1-1, with 7 bases that match TRBD1. The CDR3 extends over 14 amino acids. The V gene's germline CDR1 is SGHDT and CDR2 YYEEEE. V was pared by 7 bases and J by 5 bases, with 11 bases of the junction left unmatched. CDR3 DNA sequence: TGTGCCAGCGTGCGACAGGGAAGAATAACTGAAGCTTTCTTT. Its translation is CASVRQGRITEAFF.

The chain is built from TRBV19 and TRBJ2-1; D gene uncertain. The CDR3 extends over 15 amino acids. Trimming shortened V by 3 bases and J by 2 bases, and 11 bases separated the two germline ends. Looked up from germline, CDR1 is LNHDA and CDR2 is SQIVND (reference sequence). This CDR3 reads CASSILRSPYNEQFF. In DNA form, the CDR3 reads TGTGCCAGTAGTATCTTGAGAAGTCCCTACAATGAGCAGTTCTTC.

The V and J genes are TRBV13 and TRBJ2-5; 8 bases map to TRBD1. With V trimmed by 3 bases and J by 1 base, 4 bases remained unmatched. Germline-derived CDR1 and CDR2 are PRHDT and FYEKMQ (reference sequence). The CDR3 runs to 15 residues. The CDR3 DNA follows: TGTGCCAGCAGCTTCCGGGACAGGAGCCAAGAGACCCAGTACTTC. It specifies CASSFRDRSQETQYF.

This clone was observed a handful of times. The rearrangement uses TRBV5-8 and TRBJ1-5, with 7 nucleotides matching TRBD1. Germline-derived CDR1 and CDR2 are SGHTS and YDEGEE. The V gene end was trimmed by 6 bases and the J gene end by 4 bases; junction bases not matched to a gene: 4. The CDR3 contains 13 residues. The chain's CDR3 is CASTKDRNQPQHF. The CDR3 DNA sequence: TGTGCCAGCACCAAGGACAGGAATCAGCCCCAGCATTTT.

The rearrangement uses TRBV5-1 and TRBJ1-2, with unresolved D. V lost 5 bases, J lost 8 bases, and 13 bases lay in between. Per the germline V gene, CDR1 is SGHRS and CDR2 is YFSETQ. There are 12 residues in the CDR3. DNA for the CDR3: TGCGCCAGCAGAGAGGTAGGAGACGGCTACACCTTC. The encoded protein is CASREVGDGYTF.

J is TRBJ1-1 and V is TRBV18, with D possibly matching TRBD1 (5 bases). The CDR3 extends over 13 amino acids. Trimming shortened V by 6 bases and J by 1 base, and 9 bases separated the two germline ends. Germline-derived CDR1 and CDR2 are KGHSH and LQKENI. The CDR3 coding sequence is TGTGCCAGCTCTCTAGACAGGAACACTGAAGCTTTCTTT. Protein product: CASSLDRNTEAFF.

This clone was picked up a small number of times. J is TRBJ1-5 and V is TRBV27; 7 nucleotides align to TRBD1. The ends lost 6 bases at V and 3 bases at J; junction bases unmatched: 2. Germline values: CDR1 MNHEY, CDR2 SMNVEV (reference sequence). This CDR3 has 13 residues. The CDR3 is CASRGQFNQPQHF. CDR3 sequence (DNA): TGTGCCAGCAGGGGACAGTTCAATCAGCCCCAGCATTTT.

The chain is built from TRBV10-1 and TRBJ2-3; TRBD1 might be the D (5 bases). Trimming left V 0 bases short and J 6 bases short, with 16 bases between. CDR1 is WNHNN and CDR2 is SYGVQD in the germline V gene (reference sequence). The CDR3 consists of 16 residues. Here the CDR3 DNA reads TGCGCCAGCAGTGAGTCCCCCAGCAGGGCCGGGGATACGCAGTATTTT. Protein sequence: CASSESPSRAGDTQYF.

The chain links TRBV7-8 to TRBJ1-6; no clear D. This CDR3 region has 18 residues. CDR1 SGHVS and CDR2 FQNEAQ come from the germline V gene. V was trimmed by 3 bases and J by 0 bases, leaving 15 bases between them. Here the CDR3 reads CASSFPLGGSSYNSPLHF. The CDR3 DNA is TGTGCCAGCAGCTTCCCTTTGGGAGGGAGCTCCTATAATTCACCCCTCCACTTT.

The chain joins TRBV19 to TRBJ1-5, with 10 bases lining up with TRBD1. Germline trimming cut 6 bases from V and 3 bases from J; bases unmatched to any gene: 2. Germline CDR1 reads LNHDA; CDR2 reads SQIVND (reference sequence). The CDR3 consists of 14 residues. CDR3 coding DNA: TGTGCCAGTAGGACAGGGGGCTTCAATCAGCCCCAGCATTTT. This sequence encodes CASRTGGFNQPQHF.

Only one count was recorded for this clone. V usage is TRBV11-2 and J usage is TRBJ1-5, with 9 bases lining up with TRBD1. This CDR3 spans 16 amino acids. Germline loops: CDR1 SGHAT, CDR2 FQNNGV. J lost 3 bases, V lost 0 bases, and 3 bases had no gene match. The CDR3 DNA is TGTGCCAGCAGCTTAGATTACAGGGGGCCCAATCAGCCCCAGCATTTT. Translated: CASSLDYRGPNQPQHF.

The genes are TRBV30 and TRBJ1-1; D unclear. This CDR3 is built from 11 residues. V shed 4 bases and J shed 4 bases, with 7 bases lying between them. CDR1 is GTSNPN, CDR2 SVGIG, per germline (reference sequence). The CDR3 region has the DNA TGTGCCTGGACCACGGGCACTGAAGCTTTCTTT. Protein sequence: CAWTTGTEAFF.

This chain joins TRBV5-1 and TRBJ1-6; D uncertain. CDR3 length: 15 residues. V was shortened by 7 bases and J by 8 bases, with 19 bases between the two germline ends. The germline gives CDR1 SGHRS, CDR2 YFSETQ. Here the CDR3 DNA reads TGCGCCAGCCGCGGGTTGGAGGGAGGAGATTCACCCCTCCACTTT. It specifies CASRGLEGGDSPLHF.

The chain uses TRBV11-2 and TRBJ1-1; maybe TRBD1 (5 bases). Per the germline V gene, CDR1 is SGHAT and CDR2 is FQNNGV. Trimming removed 5 bases at V and 0 bases at J, with 13 bases between. CDR3 length: 15 residues. The CDR3 sequence is CASSLMTALNTEAFF. The CDR3 DNA reads as TGTGCCAGCAGCCTAATGACAGCCTTGAACACTGAAGCTTTCTTT.

The chain recombines TRBV6-5 with TRBJ1-5; 7 bases line up with TRBD1. With V trimmed by 6 bases and J by 7 bases, 9 bases remained unmatched. CDR1 is MNHEY and CDR2 is SVGAGI in the germline V gene. CDR3 length equals 14 residues. CDR3: CASRWDSVFQPQHF. For the CDR3, the DNA is TGTGCCAGCAGGTGGGACAGCGTCTTCCAGCCCCAGCATTTT.

The chain employs TRBV7-9 and TRBJ1-2; D is unresolved. The germline V and J ends were trimmed by 5 bases and 3 bases, with 10 bases remaining between them. This CDR3 is 13 amino acids long. Germline V gene lookup returns CDR1 SEHNR and CDR2 FQNEAQ (reference sequence). CDR3 sequence: CASSATGYYGYTF. CDR3 DNA: TGTGCCAGCAGCGCGACGGGGTACTATGGCTACACCTTC. The variable domain in full, with the rest retrieved from reference TRBV7-9 and TRBJ1-2, is DTGVSQNPRHKITKRGQNVTFRCDPISEHNRLYWYRQTLGQGPEFLTYFQNEAQLEKSRLLSDRFSAERPKGSFSTLEIQRTEQGDSAMYLCASSATGYYGYTFGSGTRLTVV.

The J gene is TRBJ1-2, the V gene TRBV30, with 7 bases identical to TRBD1. The CDR3 consists of 13 residues. CDR1 and CDR2 (germline): GTSNPN, SVGIG (reference sequence). Trimming took 1 base from V and 8 from J; bases not matched to a gene: 7. CDR3 sequence reads: CAWSAGTELGYTF. CDR3 nucleotide sequence: TGTGCCTGGAGTGCAGGGACAGAACTGGGCTACACCTTC.

This clone was detected once. V is TRBV6-1 and J is TRBJ2-2, with 8 bases identical to TRBD1. Germline CDR1 is MNHNS and CDR2 is SASEGT. This CDR3 contains 17 residues. V shed 4 bases and J 6 bases; nucleotides not matched to a gene: 13. Here the CDR3 DNA reads TGTGCCAGCAGTGGACCCGACAGGGGTTTCTCCGCCGGGGAGCTGTTTTTT. This gives the protein CASSGPDRGFSAGELFF.

This clone is judged medium-sized. The chain couples TRBV5-1 to TRBJ2-1, with no clear D. From germline, CDR1 is SGHRS and CDR2 YFSETQ. Deletions cut 3 bases from V and 5 bases from J, with 3 bases between. There are 11 residues in the CDR3. CDR3 bases: TGCGCCAGCAGCTACAACAATGAGCAGTTCTTC. It translates to CASSYNNEQFF. Full variable domain (remainder filled in from reference TRBV5-1 and TRBJ2-1): KAGVTQTPRYLIKTRGQQVTLSCSPISGHRSVSWYQQTPGQGLQFLFEYFSETQRNKGNFPGRFSGRQFSNSRSEMNVSTLELGDSALYLCASSYNNEQFFGPGTRLTVL.

This clone was seen more than once but under ten times. The chain links TRBV11-3 to TRBJ2-7; 10 nucleotides match TRBD1. The CDR3 consists of 15 residues. CDR1 is SGHNT and CDR2 is YENEEA in the germline V gene. Trimming removed 0 bases from V and 4 bases from J; junction bases left unmatched: 3. DNA for the CDR3: TGTGCCAGCAGCTTAGAGACAGGGGGCGAATACGAGCAGTACTTC. This sequence encodes CASSLETGGEYEQYF.

With regard to this clone: One junction end disagrees with the germline gene, perhaps due to a read error. The rearrangement joins TRBV7-2 to TRBJ2-1, with 7 nucleotides matching TRBD2. The CDR3 consists of 12 residues. CDR1 is SGHTA, CDR2 FQGNSA, per germline. CDR3 protein: CASSTRSGLVVF. In DNA, the CDR3 is TGTGCCAGCAGCACCCGAAGCGGACTAGTGGTCTTC.

This clone qualifies as medium-sized. The J gene is TRBJ2-3, the V gene TRBV3-1 (or the pseudogene TRBV3-2); D perhaps matches TRBD2 (6 bases). V was trimmed by 0 bases and J by 4 bases, leaving 11 bases between them. CDR3 size: 15 residues. The germline gives CDR1 LGHDT, CDR2 YNNKEL (reference sequence). The CDR3 bases are TGTGCCAGCAGCCAAGATGGTTGGGGGGCAGATACGCAGTATTTT. Its translation: CASSQDGWGADTQYF.